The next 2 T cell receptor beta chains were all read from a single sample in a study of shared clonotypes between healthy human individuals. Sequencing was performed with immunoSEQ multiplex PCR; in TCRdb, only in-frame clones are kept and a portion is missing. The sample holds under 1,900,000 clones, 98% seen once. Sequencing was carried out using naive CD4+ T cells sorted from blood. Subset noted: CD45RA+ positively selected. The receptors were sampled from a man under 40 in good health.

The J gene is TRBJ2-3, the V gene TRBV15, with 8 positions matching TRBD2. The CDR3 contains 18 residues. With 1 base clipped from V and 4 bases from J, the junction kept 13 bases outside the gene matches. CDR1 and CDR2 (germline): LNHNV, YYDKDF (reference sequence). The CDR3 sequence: CATSRAYLAGGGADTQYF. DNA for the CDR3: TGTGCCACCAGCAGAGCATATCTGGCCGGGGGGGGTGCAGATACGCAGTATTTT.

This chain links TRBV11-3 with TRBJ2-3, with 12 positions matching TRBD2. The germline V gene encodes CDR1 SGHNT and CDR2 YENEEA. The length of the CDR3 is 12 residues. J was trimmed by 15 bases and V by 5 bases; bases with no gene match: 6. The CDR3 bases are TGTGCCAGCAGCCTGACTAGCGGGAGCGAATATTTT. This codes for CASSLTSGSEYF.